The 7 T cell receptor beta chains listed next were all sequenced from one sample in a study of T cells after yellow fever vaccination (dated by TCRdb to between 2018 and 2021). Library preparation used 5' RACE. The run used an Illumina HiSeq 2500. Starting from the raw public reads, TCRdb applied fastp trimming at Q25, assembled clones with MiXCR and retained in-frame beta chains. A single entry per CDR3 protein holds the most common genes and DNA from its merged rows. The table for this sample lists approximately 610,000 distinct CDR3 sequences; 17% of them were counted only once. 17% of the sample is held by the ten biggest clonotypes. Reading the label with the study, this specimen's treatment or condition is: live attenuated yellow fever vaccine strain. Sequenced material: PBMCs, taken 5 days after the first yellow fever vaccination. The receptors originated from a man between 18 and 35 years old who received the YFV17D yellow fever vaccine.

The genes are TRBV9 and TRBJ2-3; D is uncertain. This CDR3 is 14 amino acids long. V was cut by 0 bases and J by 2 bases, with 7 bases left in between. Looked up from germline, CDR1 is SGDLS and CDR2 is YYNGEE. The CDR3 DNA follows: TGTGCCAGCAGCGTAGGCGAGATCACAGATACGCAGTATTTT. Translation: CASSVGEITDTQYF.

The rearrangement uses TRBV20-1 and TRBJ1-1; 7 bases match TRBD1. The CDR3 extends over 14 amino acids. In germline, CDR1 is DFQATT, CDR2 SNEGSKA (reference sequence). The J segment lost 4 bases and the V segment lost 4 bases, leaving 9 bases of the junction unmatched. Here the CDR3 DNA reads TGCAGTGCTAAGGAGACAGGGATGGGCACTGAAGCTTTCTTT. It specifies CSAKETGMGTEAFF.

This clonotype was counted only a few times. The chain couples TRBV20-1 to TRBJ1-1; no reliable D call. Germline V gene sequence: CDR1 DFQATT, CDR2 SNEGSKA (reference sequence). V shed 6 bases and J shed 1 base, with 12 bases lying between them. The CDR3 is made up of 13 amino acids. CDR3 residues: CSALKAGNTEAFF. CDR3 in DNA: TGCAGTGCCTTGAAAGCAGGGAACACTGAAGCTTTCTTT.

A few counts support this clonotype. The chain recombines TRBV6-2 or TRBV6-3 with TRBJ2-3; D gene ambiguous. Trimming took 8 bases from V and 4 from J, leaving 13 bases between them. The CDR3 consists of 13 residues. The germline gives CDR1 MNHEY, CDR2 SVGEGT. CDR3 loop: CASLASRADTQYF. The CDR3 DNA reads TGTGCCAGCTTGGCGAGTAGGGCAGATACGCAGTATTTT.

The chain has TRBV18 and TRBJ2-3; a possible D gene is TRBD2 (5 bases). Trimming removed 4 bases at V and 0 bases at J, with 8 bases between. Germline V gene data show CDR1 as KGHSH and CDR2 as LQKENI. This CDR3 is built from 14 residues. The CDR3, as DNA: TGTGCCAGCTCACTAGCGCCTAGCACAGATACGCAGTATTTT. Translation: CASSLAPSTDTQYF.

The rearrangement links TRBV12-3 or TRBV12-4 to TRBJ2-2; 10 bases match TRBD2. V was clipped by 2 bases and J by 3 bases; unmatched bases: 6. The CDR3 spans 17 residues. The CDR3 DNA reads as TGTGCCAGCAGTTTATATCTGGGACTAGCGTACACCGGGGAGCTGTTTTTT. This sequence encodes CASSLYLGLAYTGELFF.

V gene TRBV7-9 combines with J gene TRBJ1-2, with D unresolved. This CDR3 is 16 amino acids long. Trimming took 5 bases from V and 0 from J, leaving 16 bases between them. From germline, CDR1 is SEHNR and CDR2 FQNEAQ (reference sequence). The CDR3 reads CASSPHGETSNYGYTF. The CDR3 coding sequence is TGTGCCAGCAGCCCGCACGGGGAGACTTCTAACTATGGCTACACCTTC.